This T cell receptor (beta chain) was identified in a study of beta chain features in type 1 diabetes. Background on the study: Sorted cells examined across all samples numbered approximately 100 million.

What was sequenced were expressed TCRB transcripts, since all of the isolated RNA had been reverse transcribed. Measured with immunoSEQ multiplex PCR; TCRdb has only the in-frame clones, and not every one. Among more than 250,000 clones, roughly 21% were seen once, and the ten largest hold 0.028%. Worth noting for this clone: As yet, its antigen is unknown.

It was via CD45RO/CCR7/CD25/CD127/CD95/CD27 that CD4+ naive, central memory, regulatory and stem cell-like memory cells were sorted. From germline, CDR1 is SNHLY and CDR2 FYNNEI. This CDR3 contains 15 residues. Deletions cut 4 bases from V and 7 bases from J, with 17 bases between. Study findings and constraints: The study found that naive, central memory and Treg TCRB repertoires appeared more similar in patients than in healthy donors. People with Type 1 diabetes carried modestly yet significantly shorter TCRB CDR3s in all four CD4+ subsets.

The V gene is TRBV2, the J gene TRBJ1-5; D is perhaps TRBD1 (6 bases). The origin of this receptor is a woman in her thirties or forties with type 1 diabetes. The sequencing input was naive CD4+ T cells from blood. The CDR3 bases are TGTGCCAGCAGTGGTGGCAGGGGAGAGCGGCAGCCCCAGCATTTT. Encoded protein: CASSGGRGERQPQHF.